The following is a TCR beta chain sequence with its context. Its antigen is as yet unknown. This specimen belongs to a study of T cell repertoires in cytomegalovirus infection. For the study at large: Public TCR beta signature analysis indicated the presence of both CMV infection and matching HLA type.

Findings of the study overall: CMV-specific HLA-C-restricted TCR beta clonotypes dominated the ex vivo response.

V dropped 5 bases and J dropped 5; count of bases not matched to a gene: 11. Germline-derived CDR1 and CDR2 are SGHVS and FNYEAQ. This CDR3 comprises 16 residues. Each CDR3 protein is one row after TCRdb ran MiXCR on the reads. In the table there are hundreds of thousands of distinct CDR3 sequences, less than 35% of which are singletons. The specimen was cultured CD8+ T cells from PBMCs, collected from culture after CMV antigen stimulation. The chain joins TRBV7-6 to TRBJ2-3; TRBD2 matches 9 bases. This TCR derives from a human donor in good health (CMV status not recorded). Some clones in this sample may be carry-over from other donors' samples. The CDR3 DNA sequence: TGTGCCAGCAGCCACTGGACTAGCGAGGGTATAGATACGCAGTATTTT. Translating gives CASSHWTSEGIDTQYF.